This entry lists 8 T cell receptor beta chains sequenced from one sample in a study of T cells after yellow fever vaccination. TCRdb analysed the 5' RACE reads with MiXCR anew, one entry per CDR3 protein. The repertoire has under 350,000 distinct CDR3 sequences, 4.1% of them found once; the top ten carry roughly 25%. The specimen was PBMCs, collected 5 days after the yellow fever booster vaccination. Every receptor here comes from a man aged 18 to 30 who received the YFV17D yellow fever vaccine.

This clonotype was recorded a few times. This rearrangement joins TRBV18 to TRBJ1-2; a weak D match, TRBD1 (5 bases). In germline, CDR1 is KGHSH, CDR2 LQKENI. The CDR3 length is 14 residues. Trimming stripped 6 bases from V and 4 bases from J, with 15 bases between. CDR3 region: CASSPGTEAYGYTF. In DNA form, the CDR3 reads TGTGCCAGCTCGCCGGGGACGGAGGCCTATGGCTACACCTTC.

The sample holds many counts of this clonotype. This chain uses TRBV7-2 with TRBJ1-2; no clear D gene. CDR1 and CDR2 (germline): SGHTA, FQGNSA. With 1 base removed from V and 8 bases from J, the gap between germline ends came to 14 bases. This CDR3 spans 14 amino acids. CDR3 residues: CASSLEGRGEGYTF. The DNA for the CDR3 is TGTGCCAGCAGCTTAGAAGGCCGCGGAGAAGGCTACACCTTC.

This clonotype was detected ten times or more. This chain links TRBV6-5 with TRBJ1-4; D possibly corresponds to TRBD1 (6 bases). The CDR3 contains 15 residues. V lost 4 bases, J lost 7 bases, and 16 bases lay in between. Germline loops: CDR1 MNHEY, CDR2 SVGAGI. CDR3 nucleotide sequence: TGTGCCAGCAGTTCCGGTAGGGCAGGGGCTGAAAAACTGTTTTTT. It yields the protein CASSSGRAGAEKLFF.

Ten or more counts support this clonotype. This chain joins TRBV12-3 or TRBV12-4 and TRBJ2-2; perhaps TRBD2 as D (5 bases). V lost 1 base and J lost 2, with 8 bases in between. CDR3 length: 15 residues. The CDR3 nucleotides read TGTGCCAGCAGTTTAGGGACTTTAAACACCGGGGAGCTGTTTTTT. Translated: CASSLGTLNTGELFF.

This clonotype has a handful of counts. The rearrangement links TRBV7-9 to TRBJ1-1; no firm D call. This CDR3 spans 14 amino acids. Germline values: CDR1 SEHNR, CDR2 FQNEAQ (reference sequence). Trimming pared 2 bases from V and 1 base from J, leaving 8 bases between. CDR3 in amino acids: CASSLTNRNTEAFF. The CDR3 nucleotides are TGTGCCAGCAGCTTAACGAACAGGAACACTGAAGCTTTCTTT.

This clonotype appeared a few times. The V call is TRBV12-3 or TRBV12-4, the J call TRBJ1-5, with D hard to call. V lost 2 bases and J 4 bases, leaving 9 bases between the germline ends. The CDR3 contains 14 residues. DNA of the CDR3: TGTGCCAGCAGTTTATGGAGTGGGAATCAGCCCCAGCATTTT. This codes for CASSLWSGNQPQHF.

In this sample, this clonotype turned up many times. The V and J genes are TRBV7-9 and TRBJ1-5; D may be TRBD1 (5 bases). Deletions cut 1 base from V and 0 bases from J, with 7 bases between. This CDR3 has 15 amino acids. Germline-derived CDR1 and CDR2 are SEHNR and FQNEAQ (reference sequence). CDR3 in amino acids: CASSLGGISNQPQHF. CDR3 bases: TGTGCCAGCAGCTTAGGGGGGATTAGCAATCAGCCCCAGCATTTT.

This clonotype was seen a single time. With a much larger clone just one base away, this may be a read error. The CDR3 DNA reads TGCAGAGCTAGCACTCCCGGGACAGGCTCGCATCATGAGCAGTTCTTC. Translated: CRASTPGTGSHHEQFF. This chain connects TRBV20-1 to TRBJ2-1, with 8 bases lining up with TRBD1. CDR1 is DFQATT and CDR2 is SNEGSKA in the germline V gene (reference sequence). The CDR3 has 16 amino acids.